Listed below are T cell receptor beta chains from one sample, sequenced in a study of blood T cell repertoires in COVID-19. Sequencing was performed with immunoSEQ multiplex PCR; in TCRdb, only in-frame clones are kept and a portion is missing. The sample consists of 55,000 to 65,000 clones, roughly 80% of them appearing once. Sequencing used peripheral blood. All receptors derive from a man aged 60-69 years with acute or convalescent COVID-19. Each CDR3 is given with its conserved first and last residue. Each record gives: V gene, D gene, J gene, clone size, CDR3 DNA, CDR3 protein. The D gene is left open where the match is weak. Some rows mark clone size as missing; the rest say once, few, many or name a class of expanded clone.

V gene: TRBV7-9
D gene: -
J gene: TRBJ1-6
clone size: -
CDR3 DNA: TGTGCCAGCAGCTTGGGGGCAGGGGCGGATTCACCCCTCCACTTT
CDR3 protein: CASSLGAGADSPLHF

V gene: TRBV5-1
D gene: TRBD2
J gene: TRBJ2-2
clone size: -
CDR3 DNA: TGCGCCAGCAGCCTGACTAGCGGGGGCCAGGGAACCGGGGAGCTGTTTTTT
CDR3 protein: CASSLTSGGQGTGELFF

V gene: TRBV7-2
D gene: -
J gene: TRBJ2-6
clone size: -
CDR3 DNA: TGTGCCAGCAGCTGGGCAGGTCGAGGGGCCAACGTCCTGACTTTC
CDR3 protein: CASSWAGRGANVLTF

V gene: TRBV2
D gene: -
J gene: TRBJ2-2
clone size: -
CDR3 DNA: TGTGCCAGCAGTGATTGGGCAGTTACCGGGGAGCTGTTTTTT
CDR3 protein: CASSDWAVTGELFF

V gene: TRBV5-4
D gene: TRBD1
J gene: TRBJ2-1
clone size: few
CDR3 DNA: TGTGCCAGCAGCTTGGCCTTTAGCGGGACAGGGGACGGGAATGAGCAGTTCTTC
CDR3 protein: CASSLAFSGTGDGNEQFF

V gene: TRBV7-2
D gene: TRBD2
J gene: TRBJ2-7
clone size: few
CDR3 DNA: TGTGCCAGCAGCGGGGTGGTAGCGGGGGCCCTACAGTACTTC
CDR3 protein: CASSGVVAGALQYF

V gene: TRBV7-8
D gene: TRBD2
J gene: TRBJ2-1
clone size: once
CDR3 DNA: TGTGCCAGCAGCCGAGGACTAGCGGGTAACAATGAGCAGTTCTTC
CDR3 protein: CASSRGLAGNNEQFF

V gene: TRBV28
D gene: TRBD1
J gene: TRBJ1-1
clone size: -
CDR3 DNA: TGTGCCAGCAGTTTATACGACCCGACAGGGACGGCTTTCTTT
CDR3 protein: CASSLYDPTGTAFF

V gene: TRBV6-5
D gene: TRBD1
J gene: TRBJ1-2
clone size: -
CDR3 DNA: TGTGCCAGCAGTTACTCTGGACAGGGCCTCAGCTACACCTTC
CDR3 protein: CASSYSGQGLSYTF

V gene: TRBV6-1
D gene: TRBD2
J gene: TRBJ2-3
clone size: few
CDR3 DNA: TGTGCCAGCAGTGAAAGCCGGCCTAGCGGTACGCAGTATTTT
CDR3 protein: CASSESRPSGTQYF

V gene: TRBV7-6
D gene: -
J gene: TRBJ2-2
clone size: -
CDR3 DNA: TGTGCCAGCAGCTTAGCGGCGAGGGCCGGGGAGCTGTTTTTT
CDR3 protein: CASSLAARAGELFF

V gene: TRBV19
D gene: -
J gene: TRBJ1-2
clone size: -
CDR3 DNA: TGTGCCAGTAACGTGGGCGCGGGTGGCTACACCTTC
CDR3 protein: CASNVGAGGYTF

V gene: TRBV7-6
D gene: -
J gene: TRBJ1-1
clone size: -
CDR3 DNA: TGTGCCAGCAGCTTAGTACGTGTCAGGGGCCCCGCTAAGGGGTGGACTGAAGCTTTCTTT
CDR3 protein: CASSLVRVRGPAKGWTEAFF

V gene: TRBV5-6
D gene: -
J gene: TRBJ1-4
clone size: -
CDR3 DNA: TGTGCCAGCAGCTTGGTGGGACATGAGGAGGAAAAACTGTTTTTT
CDR3 protein: CASSLVGHEEEKLFF

V gene: TRBV28
D gene: -
J gene: TRBJ1-5
clone size: -
CDR3 DNA: TGTGCCAGCAATTCAGGCAATCAGCCCCAGCATTTT
CDR3 protein: CASNSGNQPQHF

V gene: TRBV4-1
D gene: -
J gene: TRBJ2-1
clone size: -
CDR3 DNA: TGCGCCAGCAGCCATGGGACTTTTGACATCTACAATGAGCAGTTCTTC
CDR3 protein: CASSHGTFDIYNEQFF

V gene: TRBV30
D gene: TRBD1
J gene: TRBJ1-1
clone size: -
CDR3 DNA: TGTGCCTGGACGGGACAGGGGAACACTGAAGCTTTCTTT
CDR3 protein: CAWTGQGNTEAFF

V gene: TRBV29-1
D gene: -
J gene: TRBJ2-1
clone size: -
CDR3 DNA: TGCAGCGTCTTAGACGGGGTACTAGGGCTCAATGAGCAGTTCTTC
CDR3 protein: CSVLDGVLGLNEQFF

V gene: TRBV10-2
D gene: TRBD1
J gene: TRBJ2-7
clone size: -
CDR3 DNA: TGCGCCAGCAGCGGACAGGGGTCCCACGAGCAGTACTTC
CDR3 protein: CASSGQGSHEQYF

V gene: TRBV15
D gene: TRBD2
J gene: TRBJ2-3
clone size: -
CDR3 DNA: TGTGCCACCAGCACGTCCGGACTAGCGGGGTATACAGATACGCAGTATTTT
CDR3 protein: CATSTSGLAGYTDTQYF

V gene: TRBV6-5
D gene: -
J gene: TRBJ1-5
clone size: -
CDR3 DNA: TGTGCCAGCAGTTGGACAGTGGACAAGCCCCAGCATTTT
CDR3 protein: CASSWTVDKPQHF

V gene: TRBV9
D gene: TRBD1
J gene: TRBJ1-1
clone size: once
CDR3 DNA: TGTGCCAGCAGCGTAGAAGGGTCCCCGGGACAGGGGGCCCAGGGCGCGACTGAAGCTTTCTTT
CDR3 protein: CASSVEGSPGQGAQGATEAFF

V gene: TRBV18
D gene: -
J gene: TRBJ2-1
clone size: -
CDR3 DNA: TGTGCCAGCTCACCGACCTGGGGACTTCAGTTCTTC
CDR3 protein: CASSPTWGLQFF

V gene: TRBV6-1
D gene: -
J gene: TRBJ2-6
clone size: -
CDR3 DNA: TGTGCCAGCAGTGAAGCGGCAGACACATCTGGGGCCAACGTCCTGACTTTC
CDR3 protein: CASSEAADTSGANVLTF

V gene: TRBV10-3
D gene: TRBD1
J gene: TRBJ2-7
clone size: -
CDR3 DNA: TGTGCCATCTCTCGGGCAGGGGGCCTCTACGAGCAGTACTTC
CDR3 protein: CAISRAGGLYEQYF

V gene: TRBV11-3
D gene: -
J gene: TRBJ1-1
clone size: -
CDR3 DNA: TGTGCCAGCAGCCCCGGAGGTCGGTATGGAACTTTCTTT
CDR3 protein: CASSPGGRYGTFF